The entry below describes one T cell receptor beta chain. Its antigen is currently unknown. This entry is derived from a study of CD8+ T cells in alopecia areata. Study results and caveats: Scalp sample sequencing also detects resident alphabeta T cells of normal skin. TCR sharing was clearer in mice than between patients, perhaps partly owing to patient HLA diversity.

The V and J ends lost 6 bases and 0 bases respectively, with 7 bases between them. This CDR3 is 14 amino acids long. Germline V lookup: CDR1 SGHRS, CDR2 YFSETQ. The sequencing template was cDNA reverse transcribed from extracted RNA. TCRdb keeps only in-frame clones here, not all; method: immunoSEQ multiplex PCR. Of under 70,000 clones detected, under 75% appear once; the ten largest clones hold 17%. Patients with alopecia areata provided lesional scalp punch biopsies as well as peripheral blood. The origin of this receptor is a human donor with alopecia areata. The source was CD8+ T cells sorted from blood, collected at week 0. The chain uses TRBV5-1 and TRBJ1-6, with a possible D match to TRBD1 (6 bases). This CDR3 reads CASKQGSYNSPLHF. The CDR3 DNA reads TGCGCCAGCAAACAGGGCTCCTATAATTCACCCCTCCACTTT.